This T cell receptor (beta chain) was sequenced during a study of OX40 agonist ivuxolimab in advanced cancers. In the study overall: Ivuxolimab, which targeted the costimulatory receptor OX40 (CD134), was an agonistic, fully human IgG2 monoclonal antibody. The dose-escalation cohort was about 83% male with a mean age of about 60 years, ranging from roughly 23 to 80. Three dose-escalation patients achieved partial responses, one with hepatocellular carcinoma and two with cutaneous melanoma. Of the 50 to 55 dose-escalation patients, hepatocellular carcinoma was present in about 20, melanoma in around 15, renal cell carcinoma in 9 and head and neck cancer in 9. The point of sequencing TCRbeta in the periphery was to test whether ivuxolimab changed TCR sequence diversity and drove clonal T-cell expansion. Intravenous ivuxolimab was administered to patients every 2 weeks at six dose levels: 0.01, 0.1, 0.3, 1.5, 3 and 10 mg/kg. The paper reports the monotherapy dose-escalation portion (N = 52 patients) of the phase I ivuxolimab trial. Patients were allowed to have had prior anti-PD-1, anti-PD-L1 or anti-CTLA-4 therapy, and roughly 40% of the dose-escalation patients had previously received checkpoint inhibitors.

The full study reports these points: Partial responders in the 0.1-3.0 mg/kg groups had among the lowest normalized peripheral clonal expansion, especially among CD8+ T cells. On average, CD8+ T cells showed more expanded clones than CD4+ T cells after ivuxolimab. The antigen specificity of the clonally expanded peripheral T cells was not determined. Low levels of normalized T-cell clonal expansion were also seen in some patients who did not respond. At doses of 0.1 to 3.0 mg/kg, clonal expansion of both CD4+ and CD8+ blood T cells was observed from baseline to week 6.

V drops 5 bases and J drops 0 bases, leaving 4 bases in between. The CDR3 has 12 amino acids, counting the end cysteine and phenylalanine. Only the CDR3 DNA stays, 36 bases, in frame from base 1. For CDR1 and CDR2, the germline V gene lists MNHGY and SVAAGI. To sequence the TCRbeta CDR3 region, genomic DNA was isolated from the sorted cells. The immunoSEQ Assay was used to sequence the TCRbeta CDR3 regions. TCRdb retrieved this table from immuneACCESS and kept in-frame rearrangements only. Not all clones are present; in checked studies, unresolved V genes account for under half, and no reason is known for the remainder. This sample lists fewer than 20,000 clones; 86% were detected once. The leading ten clones occupy roughly 4% of the sample. Patients with autoimmune disease history or receiving systemic immunosuppression were excluded from the trial. In every dose cohort, peripheral blood was drawn for TCR sequencing at baseline, cycle 4 day 1, and cycle 7 day 1. The samples were taken from a phase I, first-in-human, multicenter, open-label dose-escalation trial of ivuxolimab. The trial enrolled adults with locally advanced or metastatic head and neck squamous cell, hepatocellular, melanoma or renal cell carcinoma. Before TCR sequencing, CD4+ T cells and CD8+ T cells from peripheral blood were sorted into separate populations.

As for this clone: It has no known antigen specificity. The input lacks base qualities; no much larger clone sits a single base away.

The TCR comes from an adult with an advanced solid tumor such as melanoma, head and neck, liver or kidney cancer. The rearrangement combines TRBV6-9 with TRBJ1-1, with the D gene uncertain. The sequences come from CD4+ or CD8+ T cells sorted from blood, collected in a trial of the OX40 agonist ivuxolimab. The CDR3 corresponds to CASSTVNTEAFF. The DNA reads as follows: TGTGCCAGCAGTACAGTGAACACTGAAGCTTTCTTT.